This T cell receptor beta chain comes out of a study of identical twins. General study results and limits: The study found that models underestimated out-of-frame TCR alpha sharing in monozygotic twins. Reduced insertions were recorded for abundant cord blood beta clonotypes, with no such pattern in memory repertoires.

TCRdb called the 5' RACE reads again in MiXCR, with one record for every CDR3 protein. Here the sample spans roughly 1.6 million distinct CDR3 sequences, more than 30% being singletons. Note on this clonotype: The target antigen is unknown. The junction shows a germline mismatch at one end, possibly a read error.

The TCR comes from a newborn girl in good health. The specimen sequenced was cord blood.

The CDR3 DNA reads as TGTGCTAGTGGTCTCCTTACAGGGGTCGGAGGCTGCACCTTC. This gives the protein CASGLLTGVGGCTF. This chain uses TRBV12-5 with TRBJ1-2, with TRBD1 matching over 7 bases. The germline CDR1 and CDR2 sequences are LGHNT and FRNRAP. The CDR3 sequence is 14 residues long.